Presented here are 24 T cell receptor beta chains from one specimen sequenced in a study of T cells in Graves' hyperthyroidism and ophthalmopathy. Amplification yielded TCR beta CDR3 regions, with RNA transcripts as the source. RT-PCR in the first round (using the HTBI primer set) targeted the TCR CDR3. One entry per CDR3 protein, called by TCRdb with MiXCR from the multiplex PCR reads. Seen here are about 270,000 distinct CDR3 sequences, about 20% observed once, and the top ten hold under 65%. Sequenced input: blood. The origin of the receptors is a man aged 25 to 40 with Graves' ophthalmopathy.

This clonotype was seen a few times. The chain couples TRBV7-6 to TRBJ1-1; D not resolved. CDR3 length equals 13 residues. Trimming cost V 4 bases and J 4 bases, with 10 bases left between them. Germline values: CDR1 SGHVS, CDR2 FNYEAQ. In nucleotides, the CDR3 is TGTGCCAGCAGCTGGGCAAAGAGCACTGAAGCTTTCTTT. The encoded protein is CASSWAKSTEAFF.

This clonotype was seen ten or more times. V is TRBV3-1 and J is TRBJ1-1, with 7 nucleotides matching TRBD1. The CDR3 sequence is 14 residues long. With 6 bases clipped from V and 3 bases from J, the junction kept 7 bases outside the gene matches. Germline V gene data show CDR1 as LGHDT and CDR2 as YNNKEL (reference sequence). CDR3 region: CASRSDRAYTEAFF. The CDR3 nucleotides read TGTGCCAGCAGATCAGACAGGGCATACACTGAAGCTTTCTTT.

This clonotype was seen many times. The V and J genes are TRBV13 and TRBJ2-7; D may be TRBD2 (7 bases). CDR1 and CDR2 from the germline V gene are PRHDT and FYEKMQ (reference sequence). This CDR3 spans 20 amino acids. V was trimmed by 2 bases and J by 0 bases, leaving 26 bases between them. CDR3: CASSLRRSHRGGGPSYEQYF. The CDR3 DNA is TGTGCCAGCAGCTTAAGGCGGTCCCATCGGGGAGGGGGGCCCTCCTACGAGCAGTACTTC.

This clonotype was seen at least ten times. The genes are TRBV28 and TRBJ2-7, with D hard to call. Germline assignment: CDR1 MDHEN and CDR2 SYDVKM. There are 17 residues in the CDR3. V was pared by 3 bases and J by 0 bases, with 18 bases between. CDR3 in amino acids: CASSFISTQFSSYEQYF. In nucleotides, the CDR3 is TGTGCCAGCAGTTTCATCTCGACTCAGTTCAGCTCCTACGAGCAGTACTTC.

This clonotype showed up just a few times. This rearrangement joins TRBV5-1 to TRBJ2-5; weak D call: TRBD2 (6 bases). Germline V CDR1 and CDR2: SGHRS, YFSETQ. Trimming removed 4 bases at V and 1 base at J, with 11 bases between. The CDR3 spans 14 residues. DNA for the CDR3: TGCGCCAGCAGCATCCCTAGCGCCCAAGAGACCCAGTACTTC. It translates to CASSIPSAQETQYF.

This clonotype was recorded many times. The CDR3 DNA reads as TGTGCCACCCTGAGGACAGGCATGAACACTGAAGCTTTCTTT. As protein: CATLRTGMNTEAFF. The V and J genes are TRBV24-1 and TRBJ1-1; 7 bases line up with TRBD1. This CDR3 contains 14 residues. The V segment lost 9 bases and the J segment 0 bases; nucleotides outside the gene matches: 6. Looked up from germline, CDR1 is KGHDR and CDR2 is SFDVKD.

The rearrangement uses TRBV18 and TRBJ2-7; weak D call: TRBD1 (7 bases). The CDR3 sequence is 17 residues long. Germline loops: CDR1 KGHSH, CDR2 LQKENI. The V gene lost 2 bases and the J gene lost 3 bases, with 20 bases spanning the gap. CDR3 in DNA: TGTGCCAGCTCACCAGTTTACGGGGGACAGAGTTACTACGAGCAGTACTTC. This codes for CASSPVYGGQSYYEQYF.

This clonotype was observed at least ten times. This chain links TRBV11-3 with TRBJ2-1; 10 positions match TRBD2. Germline CDR1 is SGHNT and CDR2 is YENEEA. There are 15 residues in the CDR3. The junction had 3 bases not matched to a gene; V was cut back by 3 bases and J by 4 bases. CDR3 protein: CASSFGLAEYNEQFF. The CDR3 DNA follows: TGTGCCAGCAGCTTCGGACTAGCGGAATACAATGAGCAGTTCTTC.

This clonotype was detected a few times. V usage is TRBV27 and J usage is TRBJ2-3; D ambiguous. Trimming left V 6 bases short and J 0 bases short, with 4 bases between. The CDR3 has 12 amino acids. CDR1 MNHEY and CDR2 SMNVEV come from the germline V gene (reference sequence). The CDR3: CASRLSTDTQYF. For the CDR3, the DNA is TGTGCCAGCAGACTCAGCACAGATACGCAGTATTTT.

The J gene is TRBJ1-4, the V gene TRBV18, with D uncertain. Trimming took 3 bases from V and 5 from J, leaving 25 bases between them. There are 19 residues in the CDR3. CDR1 and CDR2 (germline): KGHSH, LQKENI. The CDR3 bases are TGTGCCAGCTCACCGCTGGACGGTGCCCCACTAACATCAAATGAAAAACTGTTTTTT. It translates to CASSPLDGAPLTSNEKLFF.

The V call is TRBV18, the J call TRBJ1-1; D unresolved. The germline V gene has CDR1 KGHSH and CDR2 LQKENI. There are 15 residues in the CDR3. V was shortened by 0 bases and J by 0 bases, with 8 bases between the two germline ends. The CDR3 loop reads CASSPPEQLNTEAFF. In DNA form, the CDR3 reads TGTGCCAGCTCACCACCGGAACAGTTGAACACTGAAGCTTTCTTT. Full variable domain (rest looked up from reference TRBV18 and TRBJ1-1): NAGVMQNPRHLVRRRGQEARLRCSPMKGHSHVYWYRQLPEEGLKFMVYLQKENIIDESGMPKERFSAEFPKEGPSILRIQQVVRGDSAAYFCASSPPEQLNTEAFFGQGTRLTVV.

This clonotype showed up many times. Here the CDR3 DNA reads TGTGCCAGCAGCTATCACGGACTAGCCTTGAATGAGCAGTTCTTC. Translation: CASSYHGLALNEQFF. The chain couples TRBV7-2 to TRBJ2-1; 8 nucleotides match TRBD2. V trimming: 4 bases; J trimming: 7 bases; junction bases outside the gene matches: 9. Germline values: CDR1 SGHTA, CDR2 FQGNSA. The CDR3 contains 15 residues.

This clonotype was seen more than once but under ten times. The chain links TRBV24-1 to TRBJ1-2; D not certain. The V and J ends lost 1 base and 4 bases respectively, with 18 bases between them. CDR1 is KGHDR and CDR2 is SFDVKD in the germline V gene. The CDR3 length is 17 residues. CDR3 nucleotides: TGTGCCACCAGTGATTTCCTCCTTGGGGAAGGTGCCTATGGCTACACCTTC. It specifies CATSDFLLGEGAYGYTF.

This chain connects TRBV30 to TRBJ1-5; 7 bases are shared with TRBD1. Germline CDR1 GTSNPN, CDR2 SVGIG (reference sequence). The J segment lost 2 bases and the V segment lost 0 bases, leaving 13 bases of the junction unmatched. The CDR3 spans 18 residues. The CDR3: CAWSVGQGGTWGNQPQHF. Written as DNA, the CDR3 is TGTGCCTGGAGTGTCGGGCAGGGGGGTACTTGGGGCAATCAGCCCCAGCATTTT.

This clonotype has a handful of counts. The J gene is TRBJ1-5, the V gene TRBV10-3; 8 bases line up with TRBD1. CDR1 is ENHRY and CDR2 is SYGVKD in the germline V gene. Trimming removed 7 bases from V and 6 bases from J; junction bases left unmatched: 5. The length of the CDR3 is 13 residues. The CDR3 protein is CAINQGAAQPQHF. The CDR3 region has the DNA TGTGCCATCAACCAGGGGGCGGCTCAGCCCCAGCATTTT.

The genes are TRBV7-2 and TRBJ2-3, with D unclear. The CDR3 has 14 amino acids. From germline, CDR1 is SGHTA and CDR2 FQGNSA. V lost 1 base and J 0 bases, leaving 5 bases between the germline ends. DNA of the CDR3: TGTGCCAGCAGCTTAGTGGTCAGCACAGATACGCAGTATTTT. Amino acid sequence: CASSLVVSTDTQYF.

This clonotype was recorded at least ten times. The genes are TRBV7-2 and TRBJ1-2; D ambiguous. Trimming took off 4 bases at V and 7 bases at J, with 10 bases between the two ends. CDR1 and CDR2 from the germline V gene are SGHTA and FQGNSA. The CDR3 consists of 12 residues. CDR3 sequence: CASSSGWGGYTF. The CDR3 DNA is TGTGCCAGCAGCTCTGGTTGGGGTGGCTACACCTTC.

This clonotype was observed a few times. The V call is TRBV20-1, the J call TRBJ2-7; the match to TRBD2 covers 11 bases. Germline assignment: CDR1 DFQATT and CDR2 SNEGSKA (reference sequence). This CDR3 has 13 residues. Losses at the gene ends were 5 bases for V and 5 bases for J; bases not matched to a gene: 5. The CDR3 is CSAPTSGTDEQYF. The CDR3 nucleotides are TGCAGTGCTCCGACTAGCGGGACCGACGAGCAGTACTTC.

The chain recombines TRBV9 with TRBJ2-1; no clear D. This CDR3 has 14 residues. The V end was cut by 3 bases, the J end by 3 bases, with 10 bases between. The germline V gene encodes CDR1 SGDLS and CDR2 YYNGEE. CDR3 DNA sequence: TGTGCCAGCAGCGCCAGGCAGATCTACAATGAGCAGTTCTTC. It codes for CASSARQIYNEQFF. Variable domain in full (rest from reference TRBV9 and TRBJ2-1): DSGVTQTPKHLITATGQRVTLRCSPRSGDLSVYWYQQSLDQGLQFLIQYYNGEERAKGNILERFSAQQFPDLHSELNLSSLELGDSALYFCASSARQIYNEQFFGPGTRLTVL.

This clonotype has at least ten counts. The chain uses TRBV2 and TRBJ2-3; 9 bases align to TRBD2. With V trimmed by 4 bases and J by 4 bases, 9 bases remained unmatched. The germline gives CDR1 SNHLY, CDR2 FYNNEI. The CDR3 is 16 residues long. The CDR3 is CASSAEVAGVSDTQYF. The CDR3, as DNA: TGTGCCAGCAGTGCGGAAGTAGCGGGAGTATCAGATACGCAGTATTTT.

This clonotype has more than one count but fewer than ten. The J gene is TRBJ2-3, the V gene TRBV14; D gene unclear. From germline, CDR1 is SGHDN and CDR2 FVKESK. This CDR3 region has 14 residues. V lost 8 bases and J 3 bases, leaving 15 bases between the germline ends. CDR3 sequence: CASGTGFMTDTQYF. CDR3 in DNA: TGTGCCAGCGGAACGGGCTTCATGACAGATACGCAGTATTTT.

This clonotype was seen a few times. The rearrangement links TRBV6-1 to TRBJ1-5; D might be TRBD1 (5 bases). CDR3 size: 13 residues. V shed 7 bases and J shed 6 bases, with 13 bases lying between them. Looked up from germline, CDR1 is MNHNS and CDR2 is SASEGT. Here the CDR3 reads CASTFSRGQPQHF. The CDR3, as DNA: TGTGCCAGCACCTTCTCGAGGGGTCAGCCCCAGCATTTT.

This clonotype was found many times. The chain combines TRBV6-1 with TRBJ2-1; the D is unclear. Germline V gene lookup returns CDR1 MNHNS and CDR2 SASEGT. The V gene lost 9 bases and the J gene lost 7 bases, with 7 bases spanning the gap. The CDR3 has 10 amino acids. CDR3 amino acids: CASRVNEQFF. CDR3 nucleotides: TGTGCCAGTAGGGTTAATGAGCAGTTCTTC.

In this sample, this clonotype turned up many times. This chain joins TRBV11-3 and TRBJ2-1, with 8 bases identical to TRBD2. This CDR3 comprises 17 residues. Germline-derived CDR1 and CDR2 are SGHNT and YENEEA. Losses at the gene ends were 5 bases for V and 0 bases for J; bases not matched to a gene: 9. CDR3 coding DNA: TGTGCCAGCAGCCCACCGGGAGGGGGGAGCTCCTACAATGAGCAGTTCTTC. Encoded protein: CASSPPGGGSSYNEQFF.